The 21 T cell receptor beta chains listed next were all sequenced from one sample in a study of shared clonotypes between healthy human individuals. Method: immunoSEQ multiplex PCR; TCRdb's copy keeps in-frame clones and lacks some. The sample yields around 200,000 clones, around 63% seen once. What was sequenced was memory CD4+ T cells sorted from blood. Subset of the sample: CD45RA-negative fraction. Every receptor here comes from a man in his thirties or forties in good health.

This chain joins TRBV5-1 and TRBJ2-7; 9 nucleotides align to TRBD2. Germline V gene sequence: CDR1 SGHRS, CDR2 YFSETQ. The CDR3 consists of 17 residues. V was pared by 4 bases and J by 0 bases, with 11 bases of the junction left unmatched. The CDR3 DNA is TGCGCCAGCAGCCCCGAGCTAGCGGGATCGAGCTCCTACGAGCAGTACTTC. Its translation: CASSPELAGSSSYEQYF.

This clone was seen once. This sequence joins TRBV28 and TRBJ1-4; 8 nucleotides agree with TRBD1. Trimming at V came to 8 bases and at J to 5 bases, leaving 13 bases not matched to a gene. The CDR3 length is 16 residues. Germline lookup yields CDR1 MDHEN and CDR2 SYDVKM. The CDR3 nucleotides are TGTGCCAGCGTTCCTCGATGGGGACAGGCCAATGAAAAACTGTTTTTT. This gives the protein CASVPRWGQANEKLFF.

This chain joins TRBV5-1 and TRBJ2-7; D may be TRBD1 or TRBD2 (6 bases each). The V end was cut by 0 bases, the J end by 0 bases, with 22 bases between. This CDR3 is 19 amino acids long. The germline CDR1 and CDR2 sequences are SGHRS and YFSETQ. CDR3 sequence: CASSLVLGAGRPNSYEQYF. The CDR3 nucleotides read TGCGCCAGCAGCTTGGTCCTGGGGGCAGGGAGGCCCAACTCCTACGAGCAGTACTTC.

The count of this clone is one. The gene calls are TRBV4-1 and TRBJ2-5; D remains ambiguous. V lost 0 bases and J lost 7, with 12 bases in between. The CDR3 loop spans 14 amino acids. Germline loops: CDR1 MGHRA, CDR2 YSYEKL. The CDR3 region has the DNA TGCGCCAGCAGCCAAGATAGGTATCCGGGGACCCAGTACTTC. Translated, it gives CASSQDRYPGTQYF.

This clone has a handful of counts. The rearrangement links TRBV9 to TRBJ1-1; D is uncertain. The germline V and J ends were trimmed by 4 bases and 0 bases, with 10 bases remaining between them. From germline, CDR1 is SGDLS and CDR2 YYNGEE. The CDR3 length is 14 residues. The CDR3 is CASSPNGLNTEAFF. The CDR3 coding sequence is TGTGCCAGCAGCCCAAACGGACTGAACACTGAAGCTTTCTTT.

The chain links TRBV30 to TRBJ1-5; a weak D match, TRBD1 (6 bases). The germline V and J ends were trimmed by 3 bases and 7 bases, with 22 bases remaining between them. CDR1 and CDR2 from the germline V gene are GTSNPN and SVGIG (reference sequence). The CDR3 totals 16 residues. CDR3 sequence (DNA): TGTGCCTGGAGAAAGGGACTGGGGGCGCAGGGACAGCCCCAGCATTTT. It yields the protein CAWRKGLGAQGQPQHF.

The chain employs TRBV5-4 and TRBJ2-2, with D perhaps matching TRBD1 or TRBD2 (5 bases each). The CDR3 contains 13 residues. The V and J ends lost 5 bases and 2 bases respectively, with 7 bases between them. Germline-derived CDR1 and CDR2 are SGHNT and YYREEE (reference sequence). CDR3 region: CASRRDNTGELFF. The CDR3 DNA sequence: TGTGCCAGCAGACGGGACAACACCGGGGAGCTGTTTTTT.

CDR3 loop: CASSDTSGSYEQYF. The CDR3 coding sequence is TGCGCCAGCAGCGATACTAGCGGCTCCTACGAGCAGTACTTC. The chain uses TRBV5-1 and TRBJ2-7; 8 positions agree with TRBD2. Germline CDR1 is SGHRS and CDR2 is YFSETQ. This CDR3 is built from 14 residues. V was clipped by 4 bases and J by 0 bases; unmatched bases: 3.

The chain links TRBV11-2 to TRBJ1-5; TRBD1 matches at 7 bases. Germline CDR1 is SGHAT and CDR2 is FQNNGV. V shed 5 bases and J 1 base; nucleotides not matched to a gene: 8. The CDR3 is 16 amino acids. In DNA form, the CDR3 reads TGTGCCAGCAGCCCAACGACAGGGAGAAGCAATCAGCCCCAGCATTTT. This translates into CASSPTTGRSNQPQHF.

The V and J genes are TRBV5-1 and TRBJ2-7; perhaps TRBD1 as D (6 bases). Trimming pared 0 bases from V and 6 bases from J, leaving 16 bases between. The CDR3 is made up of 15 amino acids. Per the germline V gene, CDR1 is SGHRS and CDR2 is YFSETQ. In DNA form, the CDR3 reads TGCGCCAGCAGCTTGGTCGCAGGGGTGTCTGGCGAGCAGTACTTC. Its translation: CASSLVAGVSGEQYF.

The chain combines TRBV28 with TRBJ2-1, with TRBD2 identical over 7 bases. V was clipped by 10 bases and J by 5 bases; unmatched bases: 11. This CDR3 has 14 residues. Germline CDR1 MDHEN, CDR2 SYDVKM. CDR3 region: CAIKTSRYDNEQFF. The DNA for the CDR3 is TGTGCCATCAAGACTAGCAGGTACGACAATGAGCAGTTCTTC. Supplemented by reference TRBV28 and TRBJ2-1, the full variable domain reads DVKVTQSSRYLVKRTGEKVFLECVQDMDHENMFWYRQDPGLGLRLIYFSYDVKMKEKGDIPEGYSVSREKKERFSLILESASTNQTSMYLCAIKTSRYDNEQFFGPGTRLTVL.

CDR3 protein: CASSLGRLRGYTF. The DNA for the CDR3 is TGTGCCAGCAGCTTGGGCCGGCTTAGAGGCTACACCTTC. The rearrangement links TRBV5-5 to TRBJ1-2; D ambiguous. Germline CDR1 and CDR2: SGHKS and YYEKEE (reference sequence). Trimming removed 0 bases at V and 8 bases at J, with 11 bases between. This CDR3 spans 13 amino acids.

This clone was detected only once. The rearrangement uses TRBV18 and TRBJ2-7; D perhaps matches TRBD1 (6 bases). This CDR3 region has 14 residues. The germline V and J ends were trimmed by 2 bases and 6 bases, with 14 bases remaining between them. Per the germline V gene, CDR1 is KGHSH and CDR2 is LQKENI. The CDR3 nucleotides read TGTGCCAGCTCACCAATTGAGGGGGTCCGCGAGCAGTACTTC. Translating gives CASSPIEGVREQYF.

This clone was found once. The rearrangement links TRBV5-6 to TRBJ2-1; tentative D call: TRBD2 (5 bases). The CDR3 length is 16 residues. V was shortened by 2 bases and J by 3 bases, with 15 bases between the two germline ends. Germline CDR1 and CDR2: SGHDT and YYEEEE. CDR3 loop: CASSLIDLGGYNEQFF. CDR3 nucleotides: TGTGCCAGCAGCTTAATTGATCTAGGAGGCTACAATGAGCAGTTCTTC.

This chain uses TRBV5-4 with TRBJ2-5; D call uncertain. Trimming stripped 0 bases from V and 7 bases from J, with 13 bases between. The CDR3 has 14 residues. Germline-derived CDR1 and CDR2 are SGHNT and YYREEE (reference sequence). As DNA, the CDR3 is TGTGCCAGCAGCTTGGGCTCACTGATTGCGACCCAGTACTTC. It specifies CASSLGSLIATQYF.

The genes are TRBV11-2 and TRBJ2-5, with a tentative D call TRBD2 (5 bases). CDR1 is SGHAT and CDR2 is FQNNGV in the germline V gene. Deletions cut 1 base from V and 2 bases from J, with 11 bases between. This CDR3 contains 15 residues. The CDR3 is CASSLGGPAQETQYF. The CDR3 DNA reads as TGTGCCAGCAGCTTAGGAGGGCCCGCTCAAGAGACCCAGTACTTC. The full variable domain, with the rest looked up from reference TRBV11-2 and TRBJ2-5, is EAGVAQSPRYKIIEKRQSVAFWCNPISGHATLYWYQQILGQGPKLLIQFQNNGVVDDSQLPKDRFSAERLKGVDSTLKIQPAKLEDSAVYLCASSLGGPAQETQYFGPGTRLLVL.

This sequence joins TRBV5-1 and TRBJ2-1; 7 nucleotides align to TRBD2. The CDR3 loop spans 14 amino acids. The V gene end was trimmed by 8 bases and the J gene end by 0 bases; junction bases not matched to a gene: 5. Germline V gene lookup returns CDR1 SGHRS and CDR2 YFSETQ. Written as DNA, the CDR3 is TGCGCCAGTAAACTAGCGAGCTCCTACAATGAGCAGTTCTTC. Its protein product is CASKLASSYNEQFF.

V gene TRBV11-2 combines with J gene TRBJ2-3; perhaps TRBD2 as D (6 bases). This CDR3 is 15 amino acids long. The germline V gene encodes CDR1 SGHAT and CDR2 FQNNGV. V was shortened by 2 bases and J by 5 bases, with 14 bases between the two germline ends. The CDR3 DNA reads as TGTGCCAGCAGCTTACGGGGACTGTTGGGAGATACGCAGTATTTT. This translates into CASSLRGLLGDTQYF.

V usage is TRBV27 and J usage is TRBJ2-2, with 7 bases aligning to TRBD1. The V gene end was trimmed by 5 bases and the J gene end by 3 bases; junction bases not matched to a gene: 6. Germline V CDR1 and CDR2: MNHEY, SMNVEV (reference sequence). The CDR3 is 15 residues long. The DNA for the CDR3 is TGTGCCAGCAGTCCCCGACAGGGTGACACCGGGGAGCTGTTTTTT. It encodes CASSPRQGDTGELFF.

V usage is TRBV19 and J usage is TRBJ2-7; 8 bases agree with TRBD2. Germline CDR1 is LNHDA and CDR2 is SQIVND (reference sequence). CDR3 length: 12 amino acids. With 5 bases clipped from V and 6 bases from J, the junction kept 3 bases outside the gene matches. CDR3 in amino acids: CASSPRGGEQYF. CDR3 nucleotides: TGTGCCAGTAGTCCCCGGGGGGGCGAGCAGTACTTC.

This clone has at least ten counts. The rearrangement uses TRBV7-9 and TRBJ2-1; possible D gene TRBD1, 5 bases. Trimming shortened V by 0 bases and J by 7 bases, and 13 bases separated the two germline ends. The CDR3 is made up of 15 amino acids. Germline values: CDR1 SEHNR, CDR2 FQNEAQ (reference sequence). The CDR3 here is CASSLARAGHNEQFF. The CDR3 DNA follows: TGTGCCAGCAGCTTAGCCCGGGCAGGGCATAATGAGCAGTTCTTC.